Each of the 9 T cell receptor beta chains below was sequenced from the same sample in a study of T cell responses to AZD1222 COVID-19 vaccine. Only in-frame clones appear in the TCRdb table, and some are missing; sequencing was by immunoSEQ multiplex PCR. The sample records 100,000 to 150,000 clones, around 83% being singletons. The sample was peripheral blood, taken 28 days after the second AZD1222 dose. Receptor source: an adult who received the AZD1222 COVID-19 vaccine.

The table lists this clone with a few counts. The chain is built from TRBV5-8 and TRBJ1-5, with 7 bases matching TRBD1. This CDR3 contains 16 residues. Germline assignment: CDR1 SGHTS and CDR2 YDEGEE. Trimming at V came to 6 bases and at J to 7 bases, leaving 16 bases not matched to a gene. The CDR3 spells CASILRGPGGGQPQHF. The CDR3 nucleotides are TGTGCCAGCATCTTAAGGGGGCCCGGGGGAGGACAGCCCCAGCATTTT.

This clone occurred once. The V and J genes are TRBV5-1 and TRBJ2-3; D gene uncertain. The CDR3 covers 14 residues. V lost 4 bases and J 6 bases, leaving 15 bases between the germline ends. CDR1 and CDR2 (germline): SGHRS, YFSETQ. This CDR3 reads CASSPESPPDTQYF. The DNA of the CDR3 is TGCGCCAGCAGCCCCGAGTCCCCTCCGGATACGCAGTATTTT.

The CDR3 nucleotides are TGTGCCAGCAGTTTAGACGGGTCCACAGATACGCAGTATTTT. This sequence encodes CASSLDGSTDTQYF. This chain links TRBV28 with TRBJ2-3, with D unresolved. Germline V gene data show CDR1 as MDHEN and CDR2 as SYDVKM. The CDR3 contains 14 residues. With 2 bases removed from V and 2 bases from J, the gap between germline ends came to 8 bases.

This clone showed up just a few times. This chain links TRBV12-3 or TRBV12-4 with TRBJ1-2; D is undetermined. This CDR3 region has 13 residues. Trimming cost V 6 bases and J 10 bases, with 18 bases left between them. CDR3 amino acids: CASRSDKLLNYTF. For the CDR3, the DNA is TGTGCCAGCAGATCCGACAAATTGCTTAACTACACCTTC.

This chain connects TRBV5-1 to TRBJ1-1; 7 nucleotides agree with TRBD1. V was pared by 3 bases and J by 4 bases, with 9 bases of the junction left unmatched. This CDR3 has 15 residues. Germline V gene lookup returns CDR1 SGHRS and CDR2 YFSETQ. The CDR3 DNA follows: TGCGCCAGCAGCTGGTTTACAGGGGAAGGCACTGAAGCTTTCTTT. Its protein is CASSWFTGEGTEAFF.

This clone occurred a few times. The rearrangement joins TRBV6-6 to TRBJ1-1; TRBD1 is a possible D gene (6 bases). Deletions cut 6 bases from V and 7 bases from J, with 21 bases between. The CDR3 is 15 amino acids. CDR1 is MNHNY, CDR2 SVGAGI, per germline (reference sequence). The CDR3 is CASSYLGQPFGEAFF. CDR3 in DNA: TGTGCCAGCAGCTATCTGGGACAACCCTTTGGTGAAGCTTTCTTT.

The chain has TRBV30 and TRBJ2-7, with D perhaps matching TRBD2 (5 bases). V was clipped by 5 bases and J by 3 bases, with 11 bases between them. The CDR3 runs to 12 residues. CDR1 GTSNPN and CDR2 SVGIG come from the germline V gene (reference sequence). CDR3 sequence (DNA): TGTGCCTGGGGTGGAGGACTCTACGAGCAGTACTTC. The encoded protein is CAWGGGLYEQYF.

The chain recombines TRBV15 with TRBJ1-5; D is undetermined. Germline assignment: CDR1 LNHNV and CDR2 YYDKDF (reference sequence). The germline V and J ends were trimmed by 3 bases and 5 bases, with 17 bases remaining between them. CDR3 length: 16 amino acids. CDR3 DNA: TGTGCCACCAGCAGGGGTACACACACTGGCCATCAGCCCCAGCATTTT. This gives the protein CATSRGTHTGHQPQHF.

The V call is TRBV7-9, the J call TRBJ2-1; no clear D gene. The CDR3 spans 13 residues. The germline V gene encodes CDR1 SEHNR and CDR2 FQNEAQ (reference sequence). V dropped 11 bases and J dropped 9 bases, with 20 bases sitting between them. The CDR3 sequence: CAPSLAGVGEQFF. The DNA for the CDR3 is TGTGCCCCCAGCTTAGCCGGAGTAGGTGAGCAGTTCTTC.